The rows below give T cell receptor beta chains drawn from one sample of a study of blood T cell repertoires in COVID-19. Repertoires were generated with immunoSEQ multiplex PCR, while TCRdb's copy carries only in-frame clones and drops some. The data hold some 45,000 clones, with roughly 80% observed a single time. What was sequenced was peripheral blood. The receptors here all came from an older woman with acute or convalescent COVID-19. Each CDR3 is given with its conserved first and last residue. A D gene is named only where the DNA matches it firmly. For some rows the clone size is stated as once, few or many, or as a class when expanded; others skip it.

TRBV19	-	TRBJ2-2	-	CASSIPTDGAGELFF	TGTGCCAGTAGTATCCCGACTGACGGGGCCGGGGAGCTGTTTTTT
TRBV5-1	-	TRBJ2-2	TRBD2	CASSLDLAGPGELFF	TGCGCCAGCAGCTTGGACCTAGCGGGGCCCGGGGAGCTGTTTTTT
TRBV6-6	-	TRBJ2-7	-	CASSYSWPPYEQYF	TGTGCCAGCAGTTACTCGTGGCCCCCCTACGAGCAGTACTTC
TRBV5-4	once	TRBJ1-2	-	CASSQHRVGYTF	TGTGCCAGCAGCCAACACAGGGTTGGCTACACCTTC
TRBV21-1	-	TRBJ1-5	-	CASSLAGHRDGNQPQHF	TGTGCCAGCAGCCTTGCGGGGCACCGAGATGGCAATCAGCCCCAGCATTTT
TRBV29-1	-	TRBJ2-2	TRBD1	CSVLGAGQGNTGELFF	TGCAGCGTTCTTGGTGCCGGACAGGGGAACACCGGGGAGCTGTTTTTT
TRBV6-5	-	TRBJ2-3	-	CATAQDTTYTQYF	TGTGCCACCGCGCAGGACACGACATATACGCAGTATTTT
TRBV6-5	-	TRBJ2-7	-	CASSYSGLGSYEQYF	TGTGCCAGCAGTTACTCGGGGCTTGGCTCCTACGAGCAGTACTTC
TRBV7-9	-	TRBJ1-5	-	CASSTDLQGGQPQHF	TGTGCCAGCAGCACCGACCTTCAAGGCGGTCAGCCCCAGCATTTT
TRBV6-5	-	TRBJ1-6	TRBD1	CASRPDRGLSPLHF	TGTGCCAGCAGGCCGGACAGGGGTCTTTCACCCCTCCACTTT
TRBV6-1	-	TRBJ1-6	TRBD1	CASSDKGQGYSPLHF	TGTGCCAGCAGTGATAAGGGACAGGGCTACTCACCCCTCCACTTT
TRBV9	-	TRBJ2-5	-	CAPLKTQYF	TGTGCGCCACTTAAGACCCAGTACTTC
TRBV4-1	once	TRBJ2-3	TRBD2	CASSQDRLAGGDTQYF	TGCGCCAGCAGCCAAGATAGACTAGCGGGGGGAGATACGCAGTATTTT
TRBV7-9	-	TRBJ2-5	-	CASSAGETQYF	TGTGCCAGCAGCGCCGGGGAGACCCAGTACTTC
TRBV9	-	TRBJ1-2	-	CASSVRPGHYTF	TGTGCCAGCAGCGTCAGACCGGGACACTACACCTTC
TRBV27	-	TRBJ2-7	TRBD2	CASSTLTSGGPYEQYF	TGTGCCAGCAGTACTTTGACTAGCGGGGGACCTTACGAGCAGTACTTC
TRBV11-2	-	TRBJ2-7	-	CASSLDLSGSLGYEQYF	TGTGCCAGCAGCTTAGATCTAAGCGGGTCCTTGGGCTACGAGCAGTACTTC
TRBV5-4	-	TRBJ2-7	-	CASSLVGAPTYEQYF	TGTGCCAGCAGCTTGGTGGGGGCGCCGACTTACGAGCAGTACTTC
TRBV29-1	few	TRBJ1-1	-	CSVVTGEAFF	TGCAGCGTTGTTACGGGTGAAGCTTTCTTT
TRBV5-1	few	TRBJ1-1	TRBD1	CASSFETGGMNTEAFF	TGCGCCAGCAGCTTCGAAACAGGGGGCATGAACACTGAAGCTTTCTTT
TRBV9	-	TRBJ1-1	TRBD1	CASGPPGQGNTEAFF	TGTGCCAGCGGACCCCCTGGACAGGGGAACACTGAAGCTTTCTTT
TRBV5-1	-	TRBJ2-6	TRBD1	CASSFSGTGVDTGANVLTF	TGCGCCAGCAGCTTTTCCGGGACAGGGGTAGACACTGGGGCCAACGTCCTGACTTTC